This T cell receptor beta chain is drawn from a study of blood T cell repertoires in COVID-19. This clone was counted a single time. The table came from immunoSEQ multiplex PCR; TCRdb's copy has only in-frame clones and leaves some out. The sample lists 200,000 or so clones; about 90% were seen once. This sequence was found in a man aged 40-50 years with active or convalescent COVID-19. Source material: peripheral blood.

As DNA, the CDR3 is TGTGCCAGCAGCCTCCGTTCTAGCGGGGGGGTCGACAATGAGCAGTTCTTC. This sequence encodes CASSLRSSGGVDNEQFF. The rearrangement uses TRBV11-3 and TRBJ2-1; 12 bases fit TRBD2. Germline V lookup: CDR1 SGHNT, CDR2 YENEEA. V was pared by 5 bases and J by 5 bases, with 10 bases of the junction left unmatched. The CDR3 loop spans 17 amino acids.